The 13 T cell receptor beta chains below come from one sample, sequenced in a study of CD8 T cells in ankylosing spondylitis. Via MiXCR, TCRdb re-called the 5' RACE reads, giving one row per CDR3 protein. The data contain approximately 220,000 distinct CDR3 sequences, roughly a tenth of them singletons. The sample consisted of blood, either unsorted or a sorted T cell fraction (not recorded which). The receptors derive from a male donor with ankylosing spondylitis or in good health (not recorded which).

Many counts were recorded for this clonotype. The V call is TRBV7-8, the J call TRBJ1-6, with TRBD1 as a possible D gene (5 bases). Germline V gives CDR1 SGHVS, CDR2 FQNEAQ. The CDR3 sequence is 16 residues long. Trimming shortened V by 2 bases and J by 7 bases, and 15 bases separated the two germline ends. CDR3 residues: CASSLTGTIENSPLHF. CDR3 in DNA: TGTGCCAGCAGCTTAACCGGGACGATCGAAAATTCACCCCTCCACTTT. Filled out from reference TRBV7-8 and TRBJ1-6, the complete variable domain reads GAGVSQSPRYKVAKRGQDVALRCDPISGHVSLFWYQQALGQGPEFLTYFQNEAQLDKSGLPSDRFFAERPEGSVSTLKIQRTQQEDSAVYLCASSLTGTIENSPLHFGNGTRLTVT.

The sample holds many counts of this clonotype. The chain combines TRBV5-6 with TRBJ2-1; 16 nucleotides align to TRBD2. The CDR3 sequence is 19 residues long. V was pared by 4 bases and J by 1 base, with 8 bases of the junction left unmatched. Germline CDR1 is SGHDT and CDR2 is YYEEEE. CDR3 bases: TGTGCCAGCAGCAAGACGGGACTAGCGGGGGGGCGTTCCTACAATGAGCAGTTCTTC. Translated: CASSKTGLAGGRSYNEQFF.

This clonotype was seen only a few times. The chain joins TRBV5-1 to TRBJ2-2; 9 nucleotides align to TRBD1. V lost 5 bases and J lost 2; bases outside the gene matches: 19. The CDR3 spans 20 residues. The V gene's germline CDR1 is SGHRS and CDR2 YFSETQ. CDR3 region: CASRQLGTGKAPSNTGELFF. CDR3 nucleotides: TGCGCCAGCAGGCAACTCGGGACAGGGAAGGCCCCCAGTAACACCGGGGAGCTGTTTTTT. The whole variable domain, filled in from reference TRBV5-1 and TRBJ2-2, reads KAGVTQTPRYLIKTRGQQVTLSCSPISGHRSVSWYQQTPGQGLQFLFEYFSETQRNKGNFPGRFSGRQFSNSRSEMNVSTLELGDSALYLCASRQLGTGKAPSNTGELFFGEGSRLTVL.

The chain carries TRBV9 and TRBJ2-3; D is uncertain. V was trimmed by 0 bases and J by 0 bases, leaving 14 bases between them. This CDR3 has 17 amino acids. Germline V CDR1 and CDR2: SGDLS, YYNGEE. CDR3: CASSVGYGELSTDTQYF. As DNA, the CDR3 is TGTGCCAGCAGCGTAGGGTATGGCGAATTGAGCACAGATACGCAGTATTTT.

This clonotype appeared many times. The CDR3 nucleotides read TGTGCCAGCAGCCGGACAGGGGGCAGAACTGAAGCTTTCTTT. It translates to CASSRTGGRTEAFF. The V and J genes are TRBV12-3 or TRBV12-4 and TRBJ1-1, with TRBD1 matching 11 bases. The CDR3 contains 14 residues. The trim removed 6 bases at V and 5 bases at J, leaving 5 bases unmatched.

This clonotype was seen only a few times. DNA for the CDR3: TGCAGTGCTAGAGTTTTGGAACTAGCGGGGGGACATGAGCAGTTCTTC. Protein: CSARVLELAGGHEQFF. The chain combines TRBV20-1 with TRBJ2-1; TRBD2 matches at 12 bases. V lost 1 base, J lost 8 bases, and 9 bases stayed unmatched. The germline V gene has CDR1 DFQATT and CDR2 SNEGSKA (reference sequence). This CDR3 is 16 amino acids long.

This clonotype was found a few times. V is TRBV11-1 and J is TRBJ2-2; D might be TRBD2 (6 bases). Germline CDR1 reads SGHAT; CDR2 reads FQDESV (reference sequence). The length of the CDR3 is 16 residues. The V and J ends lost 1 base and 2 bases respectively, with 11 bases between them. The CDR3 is CASSLEGGSNTGELFF. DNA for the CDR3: TGTGCCAGCAGCTTAGAGGGAGGTTCAAACACCGGGGAGCTGTTTTTT.

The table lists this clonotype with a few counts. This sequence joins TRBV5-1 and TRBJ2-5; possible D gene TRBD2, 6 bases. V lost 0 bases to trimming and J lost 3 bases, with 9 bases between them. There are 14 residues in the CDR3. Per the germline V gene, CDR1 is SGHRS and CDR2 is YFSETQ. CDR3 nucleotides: TGCGCCAGCAGCTTGGGGAGGGACGAAGAGACCCAGTACTTC. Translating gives CASSLGRDEETQYF.

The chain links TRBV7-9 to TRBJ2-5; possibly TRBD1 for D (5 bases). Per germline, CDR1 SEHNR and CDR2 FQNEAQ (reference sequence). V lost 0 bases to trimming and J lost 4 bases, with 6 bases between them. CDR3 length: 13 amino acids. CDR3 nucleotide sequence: TGTGCCAGCAGCTTAGCCAGGGTAGAGACCCAGTACTTC. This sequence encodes CASSLARVETQYF. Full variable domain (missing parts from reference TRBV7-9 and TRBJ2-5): DTGVSQNPRHKITKRGQNVTFRCDPISEHNRLYWYRQTLGQGPEFLTYFQNEAQLEKSRLLSDRFSAERPKGSFSTLEIQRTEQGDSAMYLCASSLARVETQYFGPGTRLLVL.

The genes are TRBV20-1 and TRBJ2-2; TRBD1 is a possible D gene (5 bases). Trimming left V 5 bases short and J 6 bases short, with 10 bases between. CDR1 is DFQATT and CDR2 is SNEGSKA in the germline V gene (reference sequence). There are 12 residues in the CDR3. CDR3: CSAPGAAGELFF. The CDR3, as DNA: TGCAGTGCTCCTGGGGCGGCCGGGGAGCTGTTTTTT.

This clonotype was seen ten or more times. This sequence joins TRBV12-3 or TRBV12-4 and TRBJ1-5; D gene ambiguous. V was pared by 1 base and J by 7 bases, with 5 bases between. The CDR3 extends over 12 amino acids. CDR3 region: CASSLEAQPQHF. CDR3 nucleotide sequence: TGTGCCAGCAGTTTAGAGGCCCAGCCCCAGCATTTT.

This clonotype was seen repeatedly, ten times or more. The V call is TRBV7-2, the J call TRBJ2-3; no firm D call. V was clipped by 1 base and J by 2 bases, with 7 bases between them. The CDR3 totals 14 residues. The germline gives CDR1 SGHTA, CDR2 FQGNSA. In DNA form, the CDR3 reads TGTGCCAGCAGCTTAGTTGATCCCACAGATACGCAGTATTTT. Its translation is CASSLVDPTDTQYF.

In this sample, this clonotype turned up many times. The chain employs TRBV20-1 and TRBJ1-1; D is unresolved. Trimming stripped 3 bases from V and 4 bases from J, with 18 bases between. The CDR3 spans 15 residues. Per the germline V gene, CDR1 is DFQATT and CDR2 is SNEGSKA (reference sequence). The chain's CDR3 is CSARQVRGRGTEAFF. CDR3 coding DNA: TGCAGTGCTAGGCAGGTTCGGGGTAGAGGCACTGAAGCTTTCTTT.